Described below is a single T cell receptor beta chain sequence and its context. Its specificity is unknown. The CDR3 length is 13 residues. Germline V CDR1 and CDR2: MNHEY, SVGAGI. V gave up 7 bases and J gave up 3 bases; unmatched junction bases: 4. This table comes from immunoSEQ multiplex PCR, and its TCRdb copy is limited to in-frame clones, with some not included. The sample contains 150,000 to 200,000 clones, around 85% of which appear only once. These data come from a study of cytomegalovirus exposure and HLA in healthy donors. Study conclusions and caveats: Some public TCRs appeared in many individuals, while most sequences were rare. Reports indicated that the classifier achieved high specificity and sensitivity in diagnosing cytomegalovirus status.

The chain joins TRBV6-5 to TRBJ2-7; 9 positions agree with TRBD2. Specimen: PBMCs. The TCR sequence derives from a man younger than 35 in good health and CMV-seropositive. The CDR3 region is CASTAGGFYEQYF. CDR3 DNA sequence: TGTGCCAGCACAGCGGGAGGTTTCTACGAGCAGTACTTC.